These 18 T cell receptor beta chains were all obtained from the same sample, sequenced in a study of T-cell reconstitution after alpha-beta-depleted transplantation in children. Construction of the TCRbeta library involved unique molecular identifiers. TCRdb processed the PCR reads anew with MiXCR; each CDR3 protein has one entry. This sample has some 590,000 distinct CDR3 sequences, with approximately 10% found just once. Source: PBMCs from the stem cell graft donor, taken from the stem cell graft. All receptors derive from a human donor who donated a stem cell graft to a child with acute myeloid leukemia.

This clonotype was observed many times. This chain's CDR3 is CASSYFGSGRSYEQYF. DNA of the CDR3: TGTGCCAGCAGCTATTTTGGGTCAGGCAGATCCTACGAGCAGTACTTC. The rearrangement uses TRBV6-5 and TRBJ2-7; D is unresolved. Germline CDR1 and CDR2: MNHEY and SVGAGI. V shed 6 bases and J shed 1 base, with 19 bases lying between them. CDR3 length: 16 residues.

The chain recombines TRBV6-2 or TRBV6-3 with TRBJ2-3; 15 bases fit TRBD2. The CDR3 has 16 residues. Trimming at V came to 6 bases and at J to 5 bases, leaving 6 bases not matched to a gene. The germline gives CDR1 MNHEY, CDR2 SVGEGT. The CDR3 sequence: CASRPGLAGGGDTQYF. The CDR3 DNA reads as TGTGCCAGCAGACCGGGACTAGCGGGAGGTGGAGATACGCAGTATTTT.

This clonotype was counted at least ten times. The chain links TRBV27 to TRBJ2-7; 8 nucleotides agree with TRBD2. CDR1 is MNHEY, CDR2 SMNVEV, per germline (reference sequence). The CDR3 totals 15 residues. The junction had 9 bases not matched to a gene; V was cut back by 6 bases and J by 2 bases. CDR3 in DNA: TGTGCCAGCAGGAGACTAAGCGGGGGAACCTACGAGCAGTACTTC. It translates to CASRRLSGGTYEQYF.

This clonotype was counted only a few times. The chain combines TRBV25-1 with TRBJ2-3; 13 nucleotides line up with TRBD2. Germline V gene sequence: CDR1 MGHDK, CDR2 SYGVNS. After removal of 5 bases from V and 5 bases from J, the junction contained 16 bases not matched to a gene. CDR3 length equals 19 residues. The CDR3 DNA follows: TGTGCCAGCAGTCCTGGGGGACTAGCGGGAATCTCCAGCTTAGATACGCAGTATTTT. Translated: CASSPGGLAGISSLDTQYF. The full variable domain, in which reference TRBV25-1 and TRBJ2-3 provide the parts outside the CDR3, is EADIYQTPRYLVIGTGKKITLECSQTMGHDKMYWYQQDPGMELHLIHYSYGVNSTEKGDLSSESTVSRIRTEHFPLTLESARPSHTSQYLCASSPGGLAGISSLDTQYFGPGTRLTVL.

This clonotype was counted many times. The chain uses TRBV12-3 or TRBV12-4 and TRBJ2-3, with D perhaps TRBD2 (5 bases). The CDR3 consists of 15 residues. V was cut by 2 bases and J by 2 bases, with 11 bases left in between. CDR3 in amino acids: CASSLLDSVTDTQYF. The CDR3 DNA sequence: TGTGCCAGCAGTTTATTGGACTCTGTCACAGATACGCAGTATTTT.

This clonotype has only a few counts. This rearrangement joins TRBV25-1 to TRBJ1-1; no clear D gene. V lost 8 bases and J lost 4, with 5 bases in between. This CDR3 region has 10 residues. The V gene's germline CDR1 is MGHDK and CDR2 SYGVNS. DNA of the CDR3: TGTGCCAGCCCCAGCACTGAAGCTTTCTTT. The encoded protein is CASPSTEAFF. The entire variable domain, with the rest obtained from reference TRBV25-1 and TRBJ1-1, is as follows: EADIYQTPRYLVIGTGKKITLECSQTMGHDKMYWYQQDPGMELHLIHYSYGVNSTEKGDLSSESTVSRIRTEHFPLTLESARPSHTSQYLCASPSTEAFFGQGTRLTVV.

This clonotype came up a few times. The J gene is TRBJ1-1, the V gene TRBV5-1; D is unresolved. This CDR3 contains 12 residues. With 0 bases removed from V and 7 bases from J, the gap between germline ends came to 7 bases. Germline lookup yields CDR1 SGHRS and CDR2 YFSETQ. This CDR3 is CASSLAGLEAFF. The CDR3 DNA sequence: TGCGCCAGCAGCTTGGCAGGTCTTGAAGCTTTCTTT.

The table lists this clonotype with many counts. This chain links TRBV29-1 with TRBJ2-7; TRBD1 is a possible D gene (6 bases). The V end lost 0 bases, the J end lost 4 bases, and 19 bases lay between the germline ends. The CDR3 is made up of 16 amino acids. The V gene's germline CDR1 is SQVTM and CDR2 ANQGSEA. The CDR3 DNA is TGCAGCGTTGAAGATCGCGTACCGGGACACGAGTACGAGCAGTACTTC. Translated: CSVEDRVPGHEYEQYF.

Only a few counts were recorded for this clonotype. The chain is built from TRBV6-4 and TRBJ2-5, with D possibly TRBD2 on 6 matching bases. CDR1 is MRHNA and CDR2 is SNTAGT in the germline V gene. V shed 5 bases and J shed 5 bases, with 18 bases lying between them. The CDR3 spans 15 residues. CDR3 bases: TGTGCCAGCAGTATCAATAGCGGAGGGGCCGAGACCCAGTACTTC. Protein sequence: CASSINSGGAETQYF.

There are a few counts of this clonotype. This rearrangement joins TRBV20-1 to TRBJ2-3, with TRBD2 identical over 13 bases. CDR3 length: 18 residues. Per the germline V gene, CDR1 is DFQATT and CDR2 is SNEGSKA (reference sequence). The J segment lost 2 bases and the V segment lost 6 bases, leaving 14 bases of the junction unmatched. CDR3 residues: CSARPTSGREINTDTQYF. CDR3 nucleotide sequence: TGCAGTGCCCGCCCAACTAGCGGGAGGGAGATCAACACAGATACGCAGTATTTT.

Many counts were recorded for this clonotype. The CDR3 loop reads CSAATLNTEAFF. The CDR3 coding sequence is TGCAGCGCCGCGACCCTGAACACTGAAGCTTTCTTT. V and J are TRBV29-1 and TRBJ1-1, with D unresolved. Trimming pared 7 bases from V and 0 bases from J, leaving 9 bases between. This CDR3 has 12 amino acids. Germline lookup yields CDR1 SQVTM and CDR2 ANQGSEA. Based on the CDR3 plus reference TRBV29-1 and TRBJ1-1, the full variable domain is SAVISQKPSRDICQRGTSLTIQCQVDSQVTMMFWYRQQPGQSLTLIATANQGSEATYESGFVIDKFPISRPNLTFSTLTVSNMSPEDSSIYLCSAATLNTEAFFGQGTRLTVV.

V is TRBV29-1 and J is TRBJ2-7; 8 bases line up with TRBD2. The ends lost 0 bases at V and 4 bases at J; junction bases unmatched: 8. Germline V CDR1 and CDR2: SQVTM, ANQGSEA. The CDR3 extends over 15 amino acids. This chain's CDR3 is CSVEDAGTRGYEQYF. CDR3 DNA sequence: TGCAGCGTTGAAGACGCCGGGACTAGGGGTTACGAGCAGTACTTC.

The V and J genes are TRBV20-1 and TRBJ2-1; weak D call: TRBD2 (5 bases). The V and J ends lost 0 bases and 0 bases respectively, with 18 bases between them. CDR3 length: 18 residues. Per germline, CDR1 DFQATT and CDR2 SNEGSKA (reference sequence). CDR3 bases: TGCAGTGCTAGAGATCTAGCCGCCACGACTTACTCCTACAATGAGCAGTTCTTC. It encodes CSARDLAATTYSYNEQFF.

The V call is TRBV7-2, the J call TRBJ2-7; D possibly corresponds to TRBD2 (5 bases). V lost 4 bases and J 2 bases, leaving 15 bases between the germline ends. The CDR3 runs to 15 residues. Germline V CDR1 and CDR2: SGHTA, FQGNSA. The CDR3 sequence: CASSSRTLRAYEQYF. The CDR3 DNA sequence: TGTGCCAGCAGCTCGCGGACTTTGCGGGCCTACGAGCAGTACTTC.

The rearrangement links TRBV7-2 to TRBJ2-5; TRBD2 matches 8 bases. The V gene end was trimmed by 4 bases and the J gene end by 7 bases; junction bases not matched to a gene: 17. This CDR3 is built from 17 residues. The germline V gene encodes CDR1 SGHTA and CDR2 FQGNSA. DNA for the CDR3: TGTGCCAGCAGCTCACAGGGATTGAGCGGGAGCGGAGCGACCCAGTACTTC. Its protein is CASSSQGLSGSGATQYF.

This clonotype showed up many times. This chain links TRBV10-3 with TRBJ2-1; 9 bases fit TRBD1. There are 16 residues in the CDR3. Unmatched junction bases numbered 5, after V lost 5 bases and J lost 0 bases. Germline loops: CDR1 ENHRY, CDR2 SYGVKD. CDR3 loop: CAISYSTGGSYNEQFF. DNA of the CDR3: TGTGCCATCAGTTACTCGACAGGGGGCTCCTACAATGAGCAGTTCTTC.

This clonotype was detected only a few times. The chain is built from TRBV7-2 and TRBJ1-4, with 7 bases lining up with TRBD1. V trimming: 4 bases; J trimming: 5 bases; junction bases outside the gene matches: 7. Germline V gene sequence: CDR1 SGHTA, CDR2 FQGNSA. CDR3 length equals 15 residues. In nucleotides, the CDR3 is TGTGCCAGCAGCTACCCCGGGACAGTAAATGAAAAACTGTTTTTT. Translated: CASSYPGTVNEKLFF.

This clonotype came up many times. The genes are TRBV6-5 and TRBJ1-2; D possibly corresponds to TRBD1 (6 bases). Trimming pared 5 bases from V and 4 bases from J, leaving 14 bases between. In germline, CDR1 is MNHEY, CDR2 SVGAGI. This CDR3 region has 14 residues. As DNA, the CDR3 is TGTGCCAGCAGTCGATCTACAGGGACCTATGGCTACACCTTC. Translating gives CASSRSTGTYGYTF.